A single sample gave rise to the 32 T cell receptor beta chains below, sequenced in a study of shared clonotypes between healthy human individuals. Clones were sequenced by immunoSEQ multiplex PCR, and TCRdb holds only the in-frame ones, with some missing. The data contain some 1 million clones, around 76% of them singletons. The sample consisted of memory CD4+ T cells sorted from blood. Documented subset: CD45RA-negative fraction. Receptor source: a man between 18 and 29 years old in good health.

V and J are TRBV5-1 and TRBJ2-1, with 13 bases aligning to TRBD2. The CDR3 has 16 residues. CDR1 SGHRS and CDR2 YFSETQ come from the germline V gene. Trimming took 1 base from V and 4 from J; bases not matched to a gene: 2. The CDR3 spells CASSLTSGRGYNEQFF. DNA of the CDR3: TGCGCCAGCAGCTTGACTAGCGGGAGGGGGTACAATGAGCAGTTCTTC.

This chain joins TRBV4-1 and TRBJ1-2; 7 positions agree with TRBD1. This CDR3 has 15 amino acids. From germline, CDR1 is MGHRA and CDR2 YSYEKL. Trimming cost V 4 bases and J 1 base; bases outside gene matches: 6. CDR3 sequence: CASSPQTGSNYGYTF. Written as DNA, the CDR3 is TGCGCCAGCAGCCCTCAGACAGGGAGTAACTATGGCTACACCTTC.

V gene TRBV6-6 combines with J gene TRBJ2-7; 10 positions agree with TRBD2. J lost 5 bases, V lost 5 bases, and 9 bases had no gene match. The germline V gene has CDR1 MNHNY and CDR2 SVGAGI (reference sequence). This CDR3 has 15 residues. The CDR3 is CASSISGLADNEQYF. The CDR3 bases are TGTGCCAGCAGTATCTCCGGACTAGCGGATAACGAGCAGTACTTC.

This clone was counted between two and nine times. V is TRBV2 and J is TRBJ1-4, with 7 nucleotides matching TRBD1. The CDR3 is 14 amino acids. Per germline, CDR1 SNHLY and CDR2 FYNNEI. Trimming took 6 bases from V and 7 from J; bases not matched to a gene: 8. The CDR3 region is CASRPTGVTEKLFF. The CDR3 DNA sequence: TGTGCCAGCAGGCCCACAGGGGTTACTGAAAAACTGTTTTTT.

This chain's CDR3 is CASSYSAIPYEQYF. The CDR3 DNA sequence: TGTGCCAGCAGTTACTCGGCCATTCCCTACGAGCAGTACTTC. V is TRBV6-5 and J is TRBJ2-5; D not certain. The J call is uncertain, as TRBJ2-7 better fits the DNA end. CDR3 size: 14 residues. The germline V gene has CDR1 MNHEY and CDR2 SVGAGI.

A single count supports this clone. The chain combines TRBV30 with TRBJ2-1; D unresolved. Per germline, CDR1 GTSNPN and CDR2 SVGIG (reference sequence). The CDR3 contains 14 residues. Trimming took 1 base from V and 3 from J, leaving 10 bases between them. This CDR3 reads CAWSAVPLYNEQFF. In DNA form, the CDR3 reads TGTGCCTGGAGTGCCGTCCCACTCTACAATGAGCAGTTCTTC.

This clone appeared many times. The gene calls are TRBV29-1 and TRBJ2-5, with a possible D match to TRBD2 (7 bases). Per germline, CDR1 SQVTM and CDR2 ANQGSEA. The ends were cut back, 8 bases at V and 9 bases at J, with 22 bases in the middle. The CDR3 covers 13 residues. The CDR3 protein is CSIRAGQGLAQYF. CDR3 DNA: TGCAGCATACGAGCGGGGCAGGGGTTGGCCCAGTACTTC.

J is TRBJ2-1 and V is TRBV18; 8 nucleotides match TRBD2. This CDR3 is 18 amino acids long. The trim removed 2 bases at V and 0 bases at J, leaving 9 bases unmatched. Per the germline V gene, CDR1 is KGHSH and CDR2 is LQKENI. The CDR3 reads CASSPKAGVTSSYNEQFF. The CDR3 bases are TGTGCCAGCTCACCAAAAGCGGGGGTTACTAGCTCCTACAATGAGCAGTTCTTC. The full variable domain, its missing parts supplied by reference TRBV18 and TRBJ2-1, is NAGVMQNPRHLVRRRGQEARLRCSPMKGHSHVYWYRQLPEEGLKFMVYLQKENIIDESGMPKERFSAEFPKEGPSILRIQQVVRGDSAAYFCASSPKAGVTSSYNEQFFGPGTRLTVL.

V gene TRBV7-2 combines with J gene TRBJ1-1; no clear D gene. Germline V CDR1 and CDR2: SGHTA, FQGNSA. There are 11 residues in the CDR3. The V end was cut by 5 bases, the J end by 8 bases, with 9 bases between. As DNA, the CDR3 is TGTGCCAGCAGCAACAGACTCGAAGCTTTCTTT. It yields the protein CASSNRLEAFF.

This clone was picked up one time. The chain combines TRBV21-1 with TRBJ2-7; the table's D call, TRBD1, has no DNA check behind it. TRBV21-1 is given as a pseudogene. The CDR3 runs to 18 residues. CDR3 coding DNA: TGTGCCAGCAGCAAAGCCCGGACAGGGGACCTAGGGGCCTACGAGCAGTACTTC. Translated: CASSKARTGDLGAYEQYF.

The chain uses TRBV4-2 and TRBJ2-1; 7 bases align to TRBD2. J was trimmed by 10 bases and V by 5 bases; bases with no gene match: 17. This CDR3 comprises 16 residues. From germline, CDR1 is LGHNA and CDR2 YNFKEQ. CDR3 sequence: CASSTRTGGSGSEQFF. The CDR3, as DNA: TGTGCCAGCAGCACCAGGACGGGAGGTTCTGGCTCGGAGCAGTTCTTC.

With respect to this clone: This CDR3 is also generated by other DNA sequences in the sample. The chain links TRBV7-9 to TRBJ2-2, with a possible D match to TRBD1 (6 bases). The V gene lost 4 bases and the J gene lost 1 base, with 7 bases spanning the gap. CDR3 length equals 14 residues. Germline CDR1 is SEHNR and CDR2 is FQNEAQ (reference sequence). CDR3 sequence (DNA): TGTGCCAGCAGCTCGGACAGGAACACCGGGGAGCTGTTTTTT. It specifies CASSSDRNTGELFF.

The rearrangement links TRBV4-1 to TRBJ2-2; D may be TRBD1 or TRBD2 (5 bases each). V dropped 0 bases and J dropped 7 bases, with 15 bases sitting between them. Germline V gene lookup returns CDR1 MGHRA and CDR2 YSYEKL. This CDR3 comprises 16 residues. The CDR3 sequence: CASSQEGAGASGELFF. CDR3 DNA: TGCGCCAGCAGCCAAGAAGGGGCCGGGGCCAGCGGGGAGCTGTTTTTT.

This chain uses TRBV11-2 with TRBJ2-1, with TRBD2 identical over 9 bases. The CDR3 contains 14 residues. Germline V CDR1 and CDR2: SGHAT, FQNNGV. Losses at the gene ends were 5 bases for V and 9 bases for J; bases not matched to a gene: 8. CDR3 sequence reads: CASSPPSGVGEQFF. The DNA of the CDR3 is TGTGCCAGCAGCCCACCTAGCGGGGTAGGTGAGCAGTTCTTC.

Comment on this clone: Other nucleotide sequences in the sample specify the same CDR3. This rearrangement joins TRBV7-2 to TRBJ2-1; a possible D gene is TRBD2 (5 bases). CDR1 is SGHTA and CDR2 is FQGNSA in the germline V gene. The V end lost 1 base, the J end lost 4 bases, and 11 bases lay between the germline ends. The CDR3 sequence is 15 residues long. For the CDR3, the DNA is TGTGCCAGCAGCTTAGGACCGGGAAGTTACAATGAGCAGTTCTTC. Its translation is CASSLGPGSYNEQFF.

The chain couples TRBV7-9 to TRBJ2-1, with 9 bases identical to TRBD2. The CDR3 is 15 amino acids. Looked up from germline, CDR1 is SEHNR and CDR2 is FQNEAQ (reference sequence). Trimming cost V 4 bases and J 7 bases; bases outside gene matches: 8. The CDR3 loop is CASSSSGGPWNEQFF. Here the CDR3 DNA reads TGTGCCAGCAGCTCGAGCGGGGGGCCGTGGAATGAGCAGTTCTTC.

The V call is TRBV5-1, the J call TRBJ2-1; 8 nucleotides align to TRBD2. V gave up 0 bases and J gave up 7 bases; unmatched junction bases: 9. This CDR3 is 16 amino acids long. Per the germline V gene, CDR1 is SGHRS and CDR2 is YFSETQ. CDR3 protein: CASSLDGLAVRNEQFF. CDR3 DNA sequence: TGCGCCAGCAGCTTGGACGGACTAGCAGTAAGGAATGAGCAGTTCTTC.

V usage is TRBV9 and J usage is TRBJ2-3; 8 bases map to TRBD2. Germline CDR1 and CDR2: SGDLS and YYNGEE. After removal of 3 bases from V and 5 bases from J, the junction contained 11 bases not matched to a gene. The CDR3 length is 16 residues. As DNA, the CDR3 is TGTGCCAGCAGCGCCTCCGCGGGGGGCAGCGGAGATACGCAGTATTTT. As protein: CASSASAGGSGDTQYF.

This clone was found a few times. J is TRBJ1-2 and V is TRBV10-3; 8 nucleotides match TRBD1. With V trimmed by 7 bases and J by 2 bases, 6 bases remained unmatched. The CDR3 totals 14 residues. The germline gives CDR1 ENHRY, CDR2 SYGVKD. CDR3 in amino acids: CAINGQGRNYGYTF. Written as DNA, the CDR3 is TGTGCCATCAACGGACAGGGACGAAACTATGGCTACACCTTC.

Turning to this clone: Other nucleotide sequences from this sample produce the same CDR3. The CDR3 nucleotides are TGTGCCAGCAGTGGACAGGGCCCTGAAAAACTGTTTTTT. Residues: CASSGQGPEKLFF. This chain joins TRBV6-1 and TRBJ1-4, with 7 bases matching TRBD1. The V segment lost 4 bases and the J segment 7 bases; nucleotides outside the gene matches: 3. The CDR3 length is 13 residues. Germline V lookup: CDR1 MNHNS, CDR2 SASEGT.

This chain connects TRBV30 to TRBJ1-2; 8 positions match TRBD1. The CDR3 runs to 14 residues. CDR1 and CDR2 from the germline V gene are GTSNPN and SVGIG (reference sequence). After removal of 1 base from V and 6 bases from J, the junction contained 7 bases not matched to a gene. For the CDR3, the DNA is TGTGCCTGGAGTGGGACAGGGATGGGTAATGGCTACACCTTC. Amino acid sequence: CAWSGTGMGNGYTF.

The chain carries TRBV9 and TRBJ2-7; D might be TRBD2 (6 bases). This CDR3 has 15 amino acids. Per germline, CDR1 SGDLS and CDR2 YYNGEE. With 4 bases removed from V and 3 bases from J, the gap between germline ends came to 17 bases. The DNA for the CDR3 is TGTGCCAGCAGCCCCGACCCCGCGGGGAGCTACGAGCAGTACTTC. This codes for CASSPDPAGSYEQYF.

The chain employs TRBV5-1 and TRBJ2-5, with TRBD1 identical over 8 bases. Germline V lookup: CDR1 SGHRS, CDR2 YFSETQ. The J segment lost 1 base and the V segment lost 2 bases, leaving 7 bases of the junction unmatched. The CDR3 has 16 residues. The CDR3, as DNA: TGCGCCAGCAGCTTTAATTTAGGACAGGGCCAAGAGACCCAGTACTTC. Translated, it gives CASSFNLGQGQETQYF.

V usage is TRBV11-2 and J usage is TRBJ1-5; D possibly corresponds to TRBD1 (6 bases). CDR1 and CDR2 (germline): SGHAT, FQNNGV. This CDR3 region has 14 residues. V was trimmed by 1 base and J by 6 bases, leaving 10 bases between them. The CDR3 loop is CASSLAGAGQPQHF. In DNA form, the CDR3 reads TGTGCCAGCAGCTTAGCAGGGGCGGGTCAGCCCCAGCATTTT.

A few counts support this clone. This sequence joins TRBV19 and TRBJ1-5; 10 bases map to TRBD1. J gave up 6 bases and V 3 bases, and 8 bases lay outside the gene matches. The CDR3 has 16 residues. The germline CDR1 and CDR2 sequences are LNHDA and SQIVND (reference sequence). The CDR3 DNA is TGTGCCAGTAGTATGTACCAGACAGGGGGCGGTCAGCCCCAGCATTTT. The encoded protein is CASSMYQTGGGQPQHF.

The J gene is TRBJ2-7, the V gene TRBV5-1; D perhaps matches TRBD1 (5 bases). CDR1 is SGHRS, CDR2 YFSETQ, per germline. V was clipped by 3 bases and J by 1 base, with 11 bases between them. The CDR3 is 14 residues long. Here the CDR3 reads CASSSGSESYEQYF. For the CDR3, the DNA is TGCGCCAGCAGCTCAGGGTCCGAATCCTACGAGCAGTACTTC.

This clone has just one count. The rearrangement joins TRBV2 to TRBJ2-5, with D possibly TRBD1 on 5 matching bases. The CDR3 runs to 12 residues. The V gene's germline CDR1 is SNHLY and CDR2 FYNNEI. V lost 6 bases, J lost 3 bases, and 8 bases lay in between. The DNA of the CDR3 is TGTGCCAGCAGCAGGGCTAAAGAGACCCAGTACTTC. Protein: CASSRAKETQYF.

This clone occurred once. This rearrangement joins TRBV6-1 to TRBJ1-2; no clear D gene. Trimming took off 3 bases at V and 4 bases at J, with 12 bases between the two ends. Germline V gene lookup returns CDR1 MNHNS and CDR2 SASEGT. This CDR3 comprises 14 residues. As DNA, the CDR3 is TGTGCCAGCAGTGACCCTGGTACCCGCTATGGCTACACCTTC. It yields the protein CASSDPGTRYGYTF.

In DNA, the CDR3 is TGTGCCTGGAGGATTACAGGGGGCAATGAGCAGTTCTTC. The encoded protein is CAWRITGGNEQFF. The gene calls are TRBV30 and TRBJ2-1; 8 bases are a match to TRBD1. CDR1 is GTSNPN, CDR2 SVGIG, per germline (reference sequence). The CDR3 contains 13 residues. Trimming removed 3 bases from V and 6 bases from J; junction bases left unmatched: 4.

The chain has TRBV5-1 and TRBJ2-7; no clear D. Trimming took 3 bases from V and 0 from J, leaving 13 bases between them. The germline V gene has CDR1 SGHRS and CDR2 YFSETQ. The CDR3 runs to 15 residues. In DNA, the CDR3 is TGCGCCAGCAGCTGGACCGGCCAGAGCTCCTACGAGCAGTACTTC. Its translation is CASSWTGQSSYEQYF.

This clone has only a few counts. The rearrangement joins TRBV2 to TRBJ2-5, with TRBD2 matching over 10 bases. The CDR3 contains 15 residues. Trimming at V came to 8 bases and at J to 2 bases, leaving 8 bases not matched to a gene. CDR1 and CDR2 from the germline V gene are SNHLY and FYNNEI. Written as DNA, the CDR3 is TGTGCCAGCCCATTTAGCGGGGGGCAGCAAGAGACCCAGTACTTC. Translating it yields CASPFSGGQQETQYF.

The rearrangement joins TRBV10-3 to TRBJ2-7; 10 bases match TRBD2. CDR1 is ENHRY and CDR2 is SYGVKD in the germline V gene. The V gene end was trimmed by 4 bases and the J gene end by 6 bases; junction bases not matched to a gene: 12. This CDR3 comprises 16 residues. The CDR3 loop is CAISGLAGVVGLEQYF. The CDR3 DNA is TGTGCCATCAGTGGGCTAGCGGGAGTCGTCGGCCTCGAGCAGTACTTC.